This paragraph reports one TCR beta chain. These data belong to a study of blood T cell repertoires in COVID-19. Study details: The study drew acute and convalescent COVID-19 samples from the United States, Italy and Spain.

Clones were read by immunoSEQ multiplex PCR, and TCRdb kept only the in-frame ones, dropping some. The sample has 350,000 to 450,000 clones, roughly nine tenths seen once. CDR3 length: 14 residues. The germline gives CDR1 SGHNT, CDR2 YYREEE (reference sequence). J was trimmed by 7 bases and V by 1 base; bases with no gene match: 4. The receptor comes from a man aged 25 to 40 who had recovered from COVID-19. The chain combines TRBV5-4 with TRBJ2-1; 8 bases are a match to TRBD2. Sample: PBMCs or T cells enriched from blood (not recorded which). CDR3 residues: CASSLNPSGNEQFF. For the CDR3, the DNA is TGTGCCAGCAGCTTGAACCCTAGCGGGAATGAGCAGTTCTTC. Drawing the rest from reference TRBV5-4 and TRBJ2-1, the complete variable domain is ETGVTQSPTHLIKTRGQQVTLRCSSQSGHNTVSWYQQALGQGPQFIFQYYREEENGRGNFPPRFSGLQFPNYSSELNVNALELDDSALYLCASSLNPSGNEQFFGPGTRLTVL.